This note documents a single T cell receptor (beta chain) sequence. The data derive from a study of blood T cell repertoires in COVID-19. Germline V gene lookup returns CDR1 SNHLY and CDR2 FYNNEI. The CDR3 extends over 11 amino acids. The ends were cut back, 9 bases at V and 5 bases at J, with 10 bases in the middle. Original processing methods: Reference gene primer amplification gave estimated nucleated cell counts. Measured with immunoSEQ multiplex PCR; TCRdb has only the in-frame clones, and not every one. V, J and clone size reflect that table, while D and trimming were determined from the DNA. The repertoire holds roughly 32,000 clones, with around 90% as singletons.

The receptor's source is a man older than 75 with acute or convalescent COVID-19. What was sequenced was peripheral blood. The genes are TRBV2 and TRBJ1-2; tentative D call: TRBD1 (6 bases). DNA for the CDR3: TGTGCCAGACAGGGTTCTTATGGCTACACCTTC. It specifies CARQGSYGYTF.